This T cell receptor (beta chain) originates from a study of cytomegalovirus exposure and HLA in healthy donors. Study results and limitations: In a later analysis, a missense DCLRE1C variant was linked to TCR beta V- and J-gene trimming. There was a cluster of highly shared sequence variants that was likely a sequencing artifact.

Details on this clone: The antigen remains undetermined.

The CDR3 is made up of 14 amino acids. CDR1 and CDR2 from the germline V gene are SGHDN and FVKESK. V lost 1 base, J lost 3 bases, and 6 bases lay in between. With 60 Vbeta and 13 Jbeta primers, the PCR was carried out. The repertoire was sequenced with immunoSEQ multiplex PCR; TCRdb's copy has only in-frame clones and lacks some. The data contain 170,000 or so clones, around 83% of them singletons. The source is a man aged 45-65 years in good health and CMV-seronegative. The sequenced material came from PBMCs. The chain recombines TRBV14 with TRBJ1-4; D perhaps matches TRBD1 (5 bases). The CDR3 DNA sequence: TGTGCCAGCAGCCAAGTAGGGGCTAATGAAAAACTGTTTTTT. This codes for CASSQVGANEKLFF.